The TCR beta chain under discussion was sequenced for a study of cytomegalovirus exposure and HLA in healthy donors. PCR was performed using 60 Vbeta and 13 Jbeta primers. Data came from immunoSEQ multiplex PCR; TCRdb stores just in-frame clones and leaves some out. Of 150,000 to 170,000 clones detected, 75% to 85% appear once; the ten largest clones hold 6% to 8.5%. The receptor's source is a man aged 25 to 40 in good health and CMV-seropositive. The sample was PBMCs.

CDR3 region: CASSQRGTSNQPQHF. The DNA for the CDR3 is TGTGCCAGCAGTCAAAGGGGCACCAGCAATCAGCCCCAGCATTTT. V is TRBV13 and J is TRBJ1-5, with D possibly being TRBD1 (5 bases). CDR1 and CDR2 from the germline V gene are PRHDT and FYEKMQ (reference sequence). The CDR3 is 15 residues long. V was trimmed by 6 bases and J by 1 base, leaving 13 bases between them.